This T cell receptor beta chain was captured by sequencing in a study of regulatory T cells in long-lasting Graves disease (TCRdb year 2021). In terms of the full investigation: Patients with newly diagnosed Graves' disease had been on antithyroid drugs for under 3 months. The study was conducted in China and was registered as a clinical trial. A total of some 33 samples were covered by TCR sequencing, comprising some 13 persistent and 20 newly diagnosed Graves' disease patients. This study used TCR sequencing and RNA sequencing of peripheral blood to compare persistent Graves' disease patients against newly diagnosed Graves' disease patients.

The sample's time point, from its label and the paper: newly diagnosed GD, antithyroid drugs for less than 3 months. For both TCR sequencing and RNA sequencing, RNA was extracted from PBMCs using TRIzol. Graves' disease was diagnosed according to American Thyroid Association guidelines. Patients for the study were recruited at an endocrinology department in Xi'an, China. Each patient gave 7 to 9.5 milliliters of peripheral blood, collected in an EDTA anticoagulant tube. Ficoll Paque Plus density gradient separation was used to isolate PBMCs, and no further T cell sorting was done. An Agilent 2100 Bioanalyzer and agarose gel were used to check RNA quality, and a NanoDrop 2000 was used to measure RNA concentration. Broader findings and caveats from the paper: Lower TCR Shannon entropy and fewer highly expanded clones were observed in persistent Graves' disease patients than in newly diagnosed patients, which suggested clonal expansion. TRBV28, TRBJ1-2 and TRBJ2-5 were preferentially used in persistent disease, while TRBV20-1 and TRBJ2-1 were favored in newly diagnosed disease. The small sample size was acknowledged by the authors as a limitation that may reduce accuracy. Patients with persistent disease shared more public clonotypes (roughly 2,900) than newly diagnosed patients did (approximately 970). Sequencing and analysis were restricted to the TCR beta chain. Peripheral blood alone was examined, since thyroid tissue, which constituted the primary lesion, could not be accessed.

Library preparation used multiplex PCR. Instrument used: Illumina HiSeq 4000. To build TCR beta libraries, CDR3 regions were amplified by Arm-PCR using iRepertoire HTBI primers. Before sequencing, the PCR products underwent gel purification. As for the authors' bioinformatics: Gene usage analysis of CDR3 amino acid clonotypes relied on the roughly 60 TRBV and 14 TRBJ segments identified across samples. COPE and FqMerger were used to merge the filtered high-quality paired reads into contigs. BLAST was used to align contigs to IMGT TRBV, TRBD and TRBJ reference genes, and CDR3 was defined according to IMGT. Any clonotype with a frequency above 0.1% was counted as a highly expanded clone. Shannon entropy was used to measure repertoire diversity, and the Gini coefficient was used to measure V-J evenness. Public clonotypes were defined as clonotypes shared by more than one individual. TCRdb redid the processing of the public reads, applying fastp at Q25 and MiXCR, and retained in-frame beta chains. Rows with one shared CDR3 protein collapse into an entry with the most common genes and DNA. It is TCRdb's table, rather than the study itself, that gives the V and J calls and clone size. Present in this sample are approximately 400,000 distinct CDR3 sequences, about 10% of which were seen just once. Around 18% of the sample rests with the top ten.

V has 5 bases trimmed and J has 12 bases trimmed; junction bases matching no gene number 16. In the germline V gene, CDR1 corresponds to MDHEN and CDR2 to SYDVKM. Spanning cysteine to phenylalanine, the CDR3 consists of 14 amino acids. Just the 42-base CDR3 DNA is kept, in frame starting at base 1. This clonotype was counted ten times or more. Its antigen is unknown. There are no base qualities to consult, and no much larger clone falls within one base. The sample also formed part of further work on T cells in Graves' hyperthyroidism and ophthalmopathy. The other study reports the following: Stable Graves' hyperthyroidism was defined as no progression to ophthalmopathy during 18 months of follow-up. Hyperthyroidism patients were newly diagnosed, had a disease duration of under 2 months, and were aged 18 to 65 years. Any patient with an uncontrolled infection, another autoimmune disease, pregnancy or lactation was excluded. Diagnoses were based on clinical symptoms, serum thyroxine and TRAb, thyroid ultrasound and orbital computed tomography. A first-round RT-PCR of the TCR CDR3 used the HTBI primer set with the Qiagen OneStep RT-PCR kit. Blood samples also contained most of the expanded thyroid clonotypes (frequency above 0.001), which suggests that blood repertoires may reflect thyroid immune responses. In cross-validation, a model built on a 13 V-J signature told ophthalmopathy apart from stable hyperthyroidism with approximately 90% sensitivity and about 81% specificity, and in testing the same model reached 80%/75%. During validation, the model predicted progression to ophthalmopathy a median of roughly six months ahead of onset, with approximately 71% sensitivity and roughly 75% specificity. To identify distinguishing TCR V-J signatures, a discovery cohort of 90 to 100 patients was used, comprising some 45 with Graves' ophthalmopathy and around 57 with stable Graves' hyperthyroidism. Prospective prediction of ophthalmopathy was tested in an independent validation cohort consisting of 18 to 20 hyperthyroidism patients and approximately 16 patients who later progressed to ophthalmopathy. The roughly 100 discovery patients were randomly divided into training and test sets at a 7:3 ratio. In addition, the study compared T-cell repertoires in thyroid tissue and in blood from a handful of Graves' hyperthyroidism patients. After blood sampling, hyperthyroidism patients were treated with methimazole at a starting dose of 30 mg daily, and ophthalmopathy patients were treated with high-dose intravenous methylprednisolone. Libraries were constructed in a second round of multiplex PCR, after which size selection and purification were carried out. The libraries were sequenced on an Illumina HiSeq2000 using paired-end 100 bp reads. SOAPnuke was used to process the raw data, throwing out any read that contained adapters or uncalled bases, had a mean Phred below 15, or lacked an exact constant-primer or identifier match. COPE v1.2.5 was used to merge the high-quality paired reads, and each unique nucleotide sequence was defined as a clonotype. MiTCR v1.1 was used to align clonotypes to the IMGT TRBV, TRBD and TRBJ reference segments. The analysis included only V-J combinations with a frequency above 0.0001, which together covered more than 99% of the repertoires. A TCS score was defined as the ratio of F50 (clonal expansion) to E x V (chaos), with BLOSUM62-based TCRdist applied between CDR3 peptides within each V-J. Welch's t-statistics and random forest reduced around 520 V-J features to about 13, which were used in a naive Bayes classifier (R e1071). Sample size was not statistically predetermined, and investigators were not blinded to group allocation. The paper describes TCR Vbeta CDR3 sequencing of 140 or so peripheral blood samples, made up of some 40 ophthalmopathy patients, over 70 hyperthyroidism patients and some 17 progressor patients.

The receptor was derived from a woman under 30 with Graves disease. Donor details come from another sample of the same person, matched by shared clones. Sequencing was performed on peripheral blood mononuclear cells (PBMCs), taken at new diagnosis, from a patient treated with antithyroid drugs. The chain was built from TRBV28 and TRBJ2-7, with 7 bases aligning to TRBD2. CDR3 reads: CASSPGLLREFWYF. The nucleotide sequence reads as follows: TGTGCCAGCAGTCCCGGACTCTTGCGGGAGTTTTGGTACTTC.